The present entry profiles one T cell receptor beta chain with its context. Original data processing: For nucleated cells, counts were estimated from reference gene primer amplification. Sequenced by immunoSEQ multiplex PCR; TCRdb stores in-frame clones only, minus some. The V and J calls and clone size come from that table; D and trimming were worked out from the DNA. The sample comprises about 42,000 clones, around 94% of which are singletons, and about 8.3% rests with the top ten. These data come from a study of blood T cell repertoires in COVID-19. For the study at large: Researchers got acute and convalescent COVID-19 samples from the United States, Italy and Spain. T cells, B-cell-depleted T cells, or PBMCs provided the cDNA or gDNA that served as material.

The CDR3 consists of 15 residues. Germline CDR1 reads DFQATT; CDR2 reads SNEGSKA (reference sequence). Trimming removed 3 bases at V and 4 bases at J, with 17 bases between. The chain links TRBV20-1 to TRBJ2-3; no clear D gene. This TCR derives from a man aged 50-59 years with active COVID-19. The material sequenced was peripheral blood. The CDR3 region has the DNA TGCAGTGCTAGTCTTACAGATTCTTTGCCAGATACGCAGTATTTT. Translated: CSASLTDSLPDTQYF.